The 27 T cell receptor beta chains given below trace back to one sample, sequenced in a study of OX40 agonist ivuxolimab in advanced cancers. Clones were sequenced by immunoSEQ multiplex PCR, and TCRdb holds only the in-frame ones, with some missing. The sample yields around 51,000 clones, around nine tenths seen once. The material sequenced was CD4+ or CD8+ T cells sorted from blood, taken in a trial of the OX40 agonist ivuxolimab. Source of these receptors: an adult with an advanced solid tumor such as melanoma, head and neck, liver or kidney cancer.

The chain joins TRBV7-6 to TRBJ2-7; 13 bases are shared with TRBD2. Germline V gives CDR1 SGHVS, CDR2 FNYEAQ. The length of the CDR3 is 17 residues. The J segment lost 2 bases and the V segment lost 5 bases, leaving 9 bases of the junction unmatched. CDR3: CASSPRTSGGDTYEQYF. For the CDR3, the DNA is TGTGCCAGCAGCCCGCGGACTAGCGGGGGAGACACCTACGAGCAGTACTTC.

The chain combines TRBV10-3 with TRBJ1-4; tentative D call: TRBD1 (6 bases). The CDR3 has 14 residues. With 2 bases removed from V and 8 bases from J, the gap between germline ends came to 12 bases. Germline CDR1 and CDR2: ENHRY and SYGVKD. The DNA for the CDR3 is TGTGCCATCAGTGAGATACAGGGAGGGGAAAAACTGTTTTTT. It specifies CAISEIQGGEKLFF.

The chain recombines TRBV18 with TRBJ2-7; 7 nucleotides agree with TRBD2. The trim removed 6 bases at V and 5 bases at J, leaving 13 bases unmatched. The germline gives CDR1 KGHSH, CDR2 LQKENI. The CDR3 has 15 amino acids. The DNA for the CDR3 is TGTGCCAGCTCGTACGAATGGGGGGGGTTGCACGAGCAGTACTTC. Translated: CASSYEWGGLHEQYF.

The chain combines TRBV4-3 with TRBJ2-7, with 8 nucleotides matching TRBD1. CDR1 is LGHNA and CDR2 is YSLEER in the germline V gene. The CDR3 loop spans 16 amino acids. J was trimmed by 0 bases and V by 0 bases; bases with no gene match: 4. CDR3 DNA sequence: TGCGCCAGCAGCCAAGATTCAGGACAGGGCTCCTACGAGCAGTACTTC. It translates to CASSQDSGQGSYEQYF.

CDR3 sequence: CASSPDRGPYYEQYF. In DNA form, the CDR3 reads TGTGCCAGCAGCCCCGACAGGGGTCCTTACTACGAGCAGTACTTC. This sequence joins TRBV13 and TRBJ2-7; 8 positions match TRBD1. The V gene's germline CDR1 is PRHDT and CDR2 FYEKMQ (reference sequence). V was pared by 5 bases and J by 3 bases, with 9 bases of the junction left unmatched. This CDR3 contains 15 residues.

V is TRBV7-2 and J is TRBJ2-1; D may correspond to TRBD1 or TRBD2 (5 bases each). V was pared by 0 bases and J by 8 bases, with 14 bases between. Per the germline V gene, CDR1 is SGHTA and CDR2 is FQGNSA. CDR3 length equals 15 residues. In nucleotides, the CDR3 is TGTGCCAGCAGCTTAGCCGGGGCCACCGGGGATGAGCAGTTCTTC. As protein: CASSLAGATGDEQFF.

The rearrangement joins TRBV5-4 to TRBJ1-1; 8 nucleotides align to TRBD1. Per the germline V gene, CDR1 is SGHNT and CDR2 is YYREEE (reference sequence). J was trimmed by 5 bases and V by 4 bases; bases with no gene match: 16. This CDR3 is 17 amino acids long. This CDR3 is CASSLAFPGTGGTEAFF. CDR3 sequence (DNA): TGTGCCAGCAGCCTTGCGTTCCCCGGGACAGGCGGTACTGAAGCTTTCTTT.

This sequence joins TRBV7-9 and TRBJ2-5; a weak D match, TRBD1 (6 bases). Trimming left V 5 bases short and J 5 bases short, with 15 bases between. The CDR3 covers 14 residues. The germline V gene encodes CDR1 SEHNR and CDR2 FQNEAQ (reference sequence). The CDR3 DNA is TGTGCCAGCAGCCCGAGACAGGTTTGGGAGACCCAGTACTTC. As protein: CASSPRQVWETQYF.

This clone was counted only a few times. The V call is TRBV27, the J call TRBJ2-5; 7 bases agree with TRBD1. V dropped 6 bases and J dropped 3; count of bases not matched to a gene: 10. CDR3 length: 15 amino acids. Germline V CDR1 and CDR2: MNHEY, SMNVEV (reference sequence). In DNA, the CDR3 is TGTGCCAGCAGACCCCTCGGGACAGCCGAAGAGACCCAGTACTTC. Its translation is CASRPLGTAEETQYF.

The chain joins TRBV27 to TRBJ1-5; D unresolved. Germline V gene data show CDR1 as MNHEY and CDR2 as SMNVEV (reference sequence). The V and J ends lost 2 bases and 4 bases respectively, with 18 bases between them. This CDR3 is built from 17 residues. The CDR3 here is CASSLLSGGRGNQPQHF. The CDR3 coding sequence is TGTGCCAGCAGTTTACTATCAGGAGGGCGGGGAAATCAGCCCCAGCATTTT.

This chain links TRBV6-5 with TRBJ2-3; no clear D gene. Germline V gene lookup returns CDR1 MNHEY and CDR2 SVGAGI. V lost 6 bases and J lost 0, with 13 bases in between. The CDR3 has 15 residues. In DNA, the CDR3 is TGTGCCAGCAGATTAGACGTTACGAGCACAGATACGCAGTATTTT. Protein sequence: CASRLDVTSTDTQYF.

The chain's CDR3 is CASSPRPRSDEQFF. The CDR3 nucleotides are TGTGCCAGCAGCCCCCGGCCTCGGTCGGATGAGCAGTTCTTC. The chain uses TRBV7-6 and TRBJ2-1; no definite D call. Between the trimmed V and J ends, which lost 5 bases and 8 bases, there was a span of 16 bases. This CDR3 has 14 residues. Germline V gives CDR1 SGHVS, CDR2 FNYEAQ.

This chain joins TRBV20-1 and TRBJ1-2; D gene unclear. V shed 5 bases and J shed 7 bases, with 11 bases lying between them. Germline loops: CDR1 DFQATT, CDR2 SNEGSKA (reference sequence). The CDR3 covers 11 residues. Here the CDR3 DNA reads TGCAGTGCTGACTCTAGAGGTGGCTACACCTTC. It specifies CSADSRGGYTF.

The genes are TRBV19 and TRBJ1-5; 7 nucleotides agree with TRBD1. The junction had 16 bases not matched to a gene; V was cut back by 5 bases and J by 0 bases. This CDR3 comprises 19 residues. Germline values: CDR1 LNHDA, CDR2 SQIVND (reference sequence). CDR3 bases: TGTGCCAGTAGTCCGAGCTCCCGGGACAGCCCCTATAGCAATCAGCCCCAGCATTTT. Translation gives CASSPSSRDSPYSNQPQHF.

The chain has TRBV7-3 and TRBJ1-6; D is unclear. The CDR3 runs to 15 residues. Germline V gene lookup returns CDR1 SGHTA and CDR2 FQGTGA. V dropped 2 bases and J dropped 7 bases, with 12 bases sitting between them. Here the CDR3 reads CASSLGVSGNSPLHF. In DNA, the CDR3 is TGTGCCAGCAGCTTAGGGGTTTCGGGGAATTCACCCCTCCACTTT.

Concerning this clone: Other nucleotide sequences from this sample produce the same CDR3. The chain carries TRBV6-6 and TRBJ2-1; 7 bases map to TRBD2. Germline CDR1 MNHNY, CDR2 SVGAGI (reference sequence). V lost 8 bases to trimming and J lost 2 bases; unmatched junction nucleotides: 0. This CDR3 is built from 12 residues. DNA for the CDR3: TGTGCCAGCGGGGGGGCCTACAATGAGCAGTTCTTC. This codes for CASGGAYNEQFF.

V and J are TRBV19 and TRBJ1-1; D remains ambiguous. The CDR3 is 12 amino acids. Germline V gene data show CDR1 as LNHDA and CDR2 as SQIVND (reference sequence). The V gene lost 6 bases and the J gene lost 8 bases, with 13 bases spanning the gap. The CDR3 DNA reads as TGTGCCAGTAGCCGCACGGGGATCGAAGCTTTCTTT. As protein: CASSRTGIEAFF. The full variable domain, in which reference TRBV19 and TRBJ1-1 provide the parts outside the CDR3, is DGGITQSPKYLFRKEGQNVTLSCEQNLNHDAMYWYRQDPGQGLRLIYYSQIVNDFQKGDIAEGYSVSREKKESFPLTVTSAQKNPTAFYLCASSRTGIEAFFGQGTRLTVV.

This sequence joins TRBV5-8 and TRBJ1-2, with unresolved D. Deletions cut 5 bases from V and 4 bases from J, with 21 bases between. CDR1 is SGHTS, CDR2 YDEGEE, per germline. CDR3 length: 16 residues. The CDR3 DNA reads TGTGCCAGCAGTATACGGCCCCCGGGTCGCTTCTATGGCTACACCTTC. Its protein is CASSIRPPGRFYGYTF.

The chain joins TRBV27 to TRBJ2-7; 8 bases fit TRBD1. Germline V CDR1 and CDR2: MNHEY, SMNVEV (reference sequence). The CDR3 has 15 amino acids. The V gene end was trimmed by 0 bases and the J gene end by 5 bases; junction bases not matched to a gene: 6. CDR3 region: CASSLSTGVQDEQYF. The CDR3 nucleotides are TGTGCCAGCAGTTTATCGACAGGGGTACAAGACGAGCAGTACTTC.

This clone came up once. The chain couples TRBV14 to TRBJ1-2, with D perhaps matching TRBD1 (6 bases). This CDR3 contains 15 residues. Per germline, CDR1 SGHDN and CDR2 FVKESK. Trimming shortened V by 2 bases and J by 5 bases, and 15 bases separated the two germline ends. DNA of the CDR3: TGTGCCAGCAGCCAAAAGGCAGGGGATTTGTATGGCTACACCTTC. Translated: CASSQKAGDLYGYTF.

This clone was recorded once. The chain combines TRBV5-5 with TRBJ2-7; a weak D match, TRBD2 (5 bases). Germline V gene lookup returns CDR1 SGHKS and CDR2 YYEKEE (reference sequence). V lost 2 bases and J lost 2, with 14 bases in between. This CDR3 region has 15 residues. CDR3 in amino acids: CASSLLPDGAYEQYF. The CDR3 coding sequence is TGTGCCAGCAGCTTATTACCGGACGGGGCCTACGAGCAGTACTTC.

The chain uses TRBV7-6 and TRBJ1-1, with TRBD1 identical over 9 bases. The length of the CDR3 is 16 residues. V lost 2 bases and J lost 5; bases outside the gene matches: 9. The V gene's germline CDR1 is SGHVS and CDR2 FNYEAQ. The CDR3 is CASSLKQGAGSTEAFF. CDR3 DNA sequence: TGTGCCAGCAGCTTAAAACAGGGGGCGGGGAGTACTGAAGCTTTCTTT.

This clone showed up just a few times. The CDR3 reads CASSLYTF. CDR3 in DNA: TGTGCCAGCAGCTTGTACACCTTC. The chain employs TRBV7-9 and TRBJ1-2; the D is unclear. Germline V gives CDR1 SEHNR, CDR2 FQNEAQ (reference sequence). The CDR3 is 8 residues long. With 3 bases removed from V and 11 bases from J, the gap between germline ends came to 1 base.

This chain uses TRBV9 with TRBJ2-7; TRBD1 matches 8 bases. The CDR3 length is 15 residues. The ends lost 4 bases at V and 2 bases at J; junction bases unmatched: 8. Germline V lookup: CDR1 SGDLS, CDR2 YYNGEE. The CDR3 sequence is CASSPYRGETYEQYF. CDR3 DNA: TGTGCCAGCAGCCCTTACAGGGGGGAAACCTACGAGCAGTACTTC.

The gene calls are TRBV10-3 and TRBJ1-1, with D tentatively TRBD1 (6 bases). Germline values: CDR1 ENHRY, CDR2 SYGVKD. V was clipped by 6 bases and J by 1 base, with 15 bases between them. CDR3 length equals 15 residues. The CDR3 protein is CAIRDRSSGNTEAFF. The CDR3 DNA sequence: TGTGCCATCAGGGACAGATCCTCCGGGAACACTGAAGCTTTCTTT.

The V gene is TRBV9, the J gene TRBJ2-3; 13 nucleotides line up with TRBD2. The CDR3 runs to 16 residues. The germline CDR1 and CDR2 sequences are SGDLS and YYNGEE. V dropped 4 bases and J dropped 3; count of bases not matched to a gene: 5. CDR3 protein: CASSTGLAGLTDTQYF. The CDR3 region has the DNA TGTGCCAGCAGCACGGGACTAGCGGGGCTGACAGATACGCAGTATTTT.

V and J are TRBV7-6 and TRBJ2-5; D possibly uses TRBD1 or TRBD2 (5 bases each). The germline V gene has CDR1 SGHVS and CDR2 FNYEAQ. The CDR3 is 14 amino acids. V was trimmed by 1 base and J by 1 base, leaving 7 bases between them. CDR3 protein: CASSLGGGQETQYF. The DNA for the CDR3 is TGTGCCAGCAGCTTAGGTGGGGGCCAAGAGACCCAGTACTTC.